These T cell receptor beta chains were read from a single sample in a study of Ad26.COV2.S vaccination and SARS-CoV-2 variants. Generated by immunoSEQ multiplex PCR, the TCRdb table keeps only in-frame clones and is missing some. The sample shows 300,000 to 350,000 clones, roughly 90% of them seen only once. The sample here was peripheral blood, taken in a trial of Ad26.COV2.S vaccine versus placebo. Every receptor here comes from a person aged 18-65 years who received the Ad26.COV2.S COVID-19 vaccine or a placebo. Each CDR3 is given with its conserved first and last residue. The order of the fields is CDR3 protein, CDR3 DNA, D gene, CDR3 length, J gene, V gene, clone size. A D gene is named only where the DNA matches it firmly. Only some rows state a clone size, as once, few, many or a class for expanded clones.

CASSLRVRGGTDTQYF TGTGCCAGCAGCTTAAGGGTCCGAGGAGGCACAGATACGCAGTATTTT NA 16 TRBJ2-3 TRBV7-9 NA
CASSPGETQYF TGTGCCAGCTCACCGGGGGAGACCCAGTACTTC NA 11 TRBJ2-5 TRBV18 NA
CASMSNRAAEAFF TGTGCCAGTATGTCCAACAGGGCTGCTGAAGCTTTCTTT NA 13 TRBJ1-1 TRBV19 few
CSVAGIPYEQYF TGCAGCGTTGCAGGGATACCCTACGAGCAGTACTTC NA 12 TRBJ2-7 TRBV29-1 NA
CASILAPPNQDTQYF TGTGCCAGCATATTGGCGCCCCCGAACCAAGATACGCAGTATTTT NA 15 TRBJ2-3 TRBV2 NA
CASSDGGANTGELFF TGTGCCAGCAGTGATGGCGGCGCGAACACCGGGGAGCTGTTTTTT NA 15 TRBJ2-2 TRBV6-1 NA
CASGDRGSQPQHF TGTGCCAGTGGGGACAGGGGGAGTCAGCCCCAGCATTTT TRBD1 13 TRBJ1-5 TRBV19 NA
CAISETGQLSLSGNTIYF TGTGCCATCAGTGAGACGGGACAGCTTAGCCTCTCTGGAAACACCATATATTTT TRBD1 18 TRBJ1-3 TRBV10-3 NA
CASSRRTGAFDYGYTF TGTGCCAGCAGCCGAAGGACAGGGGCTTTTGACTATGGCTACACCTTC TRBD1 16 TRBJ1-2 TRBV3-1/TRBV3-2 NA
CASILLGGSNTGELFF TGTGCCAGCATCCTACTGGGGGGGTCAAACACCGGGGAGCTGTTTTTT TRBD2 16 TRBJ2-2 TRBV7-8 NA
CASSYGRIRDSGNTIYF TGTGCCAGCAGTTACGGGCGGATCAGGGACTCAGGAAACACCATATATTTT NA 17 TRBJ1-3 TRBV6-2/TRBV6-3 NA
CASNDDRTEAFF TGTGCCAGCAACGATGATAGGACTGAAGCTTTCTTT NA 12 TRBJ1-1 TRBV6-4 NA
CASSALTGSEAFF TGTGCCAGCAGCGCCCTGACAGGGTCTGAAGCTTTCTTT TRBD1 13 TRBJ1-1 TRBV27 NA
CASSLGASGGSYEQYF TGCGCCAGCAGCTTGGGAGCTAGCGGGGGGTCCTACGAGCAGTACTTC TRBD2 16 TRBJ2-7 TRBV5-1 NA
CASSLDEGTETQYF TGTGCCAGCAGCTTGGATGAGGGGACAGAGACCCAGTACTTC NA 14 TRBJ2-5 TRBV5-8 NA
CASSLYGYGYTF TGTGCCAGCAGCTTATATGGGTATGGCTACACCTTC NA 12 TRBJ1-2 TRBV7-2 NA
CASSSRGAGTDTQYF TGCGCCAGCAGCTCCCGGGGGGCAGGCACAGATACGCAGTATTTT NA 15 TRBJ2-3 TRBV5-1 NA
CASRINRDPLFREAFF TGTGCCAGTAGGATCAACAGGGACCCGCTGTTTCGTGAAGCTTTCTTT NA 16 TRBJ1-1 TRBV19 NA
CASSLIKGSGNTIYF TGTGCCAGCAGCCTCATAAAAGGCTCTGGAAACACCATATATTTT NA 15 TRBJ1-3 TRBV5-6 NA
CASSLPAPELNTEAFF TGTGCCAGCAGCTTACCCGCCCCGGAGCTGAACACTGAAGCTTTCTTT NA 16 TRBJ1-1 TRBV11-3 once
CASSLVGQETQYF TGTGCCAGCAGCTTGGTCGGTCAAGAGACCCAGTACTTC NA 13 TRBJ2-5 TRBV5-6 NA
CASSRDTTYEQYF TGCGCCAGCAGCAGGGACACCACCTACGAGCAGTACTTC NA 13 TRBJ2-7 TRBV5-1 NA
CASSPRGGMNTEAFF TGTGCCAGCAGCCCGCGAGGGGGTATGAACACTGAAGCTTTCTTT NA 15 TRBJ1-1 TRBV7-2 NA
CASRAPLGDGYTF TGTGCCTCCAGGGCGCCTTTAGGGGATGGCTACACCTTC NA 13 TRBJ1-2 TRBV9 once
CASSLWGFAFF TGTGCCAGCAGCTTATGGGGTTTCGCTTTCTTT NA 11 TRBJ1-1 TRBV5-8 once
CATSGKGRVETQYF TGTGCCACCAGCGGGAAGGGTCGGGTAGAGACCCAGTACTTC NA 14 TRBJ2-5 TRBV15 NA
CASSSGTSYNKQFF TGTGCCAGCAGCAGCGGGACCTCCTACAATAAGCAGTTCTTC TRBD2 14 TRBJ2-1 TRBV3-1/TRBV3-2 NA
CASSSTGVSGNTIYF TGTGCCAGCAGTTCCACAGGGGTCTCAGGAAACACCATATATTTT TRBD1 15 TRBJ1-3 TRBV6-6 NA
CASSGTLGKSNYGYTF TGCGCCAGCAGTGGGACACTTGGGAAATCTAACTATGGCTACACCTTC NA 16 TRBJ1-2 TRBV5-1 once
CASSRQRISGNTIYF TGTGCCAGCAGCCGACAGCGAATCTCTGGAAACACCATATATTTT NA 15 TRBJ1-3 TRBV5-6 NA
CASSFSTPGKQGPNYGYTF TGTGCCAGCAGCTTTTCCACTCCCGGAAAACAGGGCCCTAACTATGGCTACACCTTC NA 19 TRBJ1-2 TRBV7-9 NA
CASSVTPGNTEAFF TGTGCCAGCAGCGTTACTCCAGGGAACACTGAAGCTTTCTTT NA 14 TRBJ1-1 TRBV9 NA
CASKITGAGGELFF TGTGCCAGCAAGATAACAGGGGCAGGGGGGGAGCTGTTTTTT TRBD1 14 TRBJ2-2 TRBV6-5 NA
CASSFLLASGQETQYF TGTGCCAGCAGCTTTCTCTTGGCTAGCGGGCAAGAGACCCAGTACTTC TRBD2 16 TRBJ2-5 TRBV7-9 NA
CASTEQGNQPQHF TGTGCCAGCACCGAACAGGGCAATCAGCCCCAGCATTTT NA 13 TRBJ1-5 TRBV5-8 few
CASSQARSEAFF TGTGCCAGCAGCCAAGCCAGGTCCGAAGCTTTCTTT NA 12 TRBJ1-1 TRBV14 once
CASSLSGGNTGELFF TGCGCCAGCAGCCTTAGCGGGGGGAACACCGGGGAGCTGTTTTTT TRBD2 15 TRBJ2-2 TRBV4-1 NA
CASSQEKGGGNTEAFF TGCGCCAGCAGCCAAGAGAAGGGGGGCGGGAACACTGAAGCTTTCTTT NA 16 TRBJ1-1 TRBV4-1 NA
CASISGQVNTEAFF TGTGCCAGCATTTCGGGACAGGTGAACACTGAAGCTTTCTTT TRBD1 14 TRBJ1-1 TRBV27 NA
CATTTQGLWGYTF TGTGCCACCACGACGCAGGGTTTATGGGGCTACACCTTC NA 13 TRBJ1-2 TRBV7-2 NA
CAREAGRDQETQYF TGTGCGAGGGAGGCTGGACGAGATCAAGAGACCCAGTACTTC NA 14 TRBJ2-5 TRBV2 NA
CASSYSKTGGQETQYF TGTGCCAGCAGTTACTCGAAGACAGGGGGCCAAGAGACCCAGTACTTC TRBD1 16 TRBJ2-5 TRBV6-2/TRBV6-3 NA
CASSQVNEKLFF TGTGCCAGCAGCCAAGTCAATGAAAAACTGTTTTTT NA 12 TRBJ1-4 TRBV14 NA
CASSPGLAGGDEQFF TGTGCCAGTAGTCCGGGACTAGCGGGAGGAGATGAGCAGTTCTTC TRBD2 15 TRBJ2-1 TRBV19 NA
CASGWAGGYEQFF TGCGCCAGCGGATGGGCGGGAGGTTATGAGCAGTTCTTC TRBD2 13 TRBJ2-1 TRBV10-2 NA
CAWRHAAPRGGREETQYF TGTGCCTGGCGACACGCAGCTCCGCGGGGGGGGCGCGAAGAGACCCAGTACTTC TRBD2 18 TRBJ2-5 TRBV30 NA
CASSEGQAFF TGTGCCAGCAGTGAGGGCCAAGCTTTCTTT NA 10 TRBJ1-1 TRBV6-2/TRBV6-3 once
CASSSKPVRGAYGYTF TGTGCCAGTAGTTCCAAACCTGTACGAGGGGCCTATGGCTACACCTTC NA 16 TRBJ1-2 TRBV19 NA
CASSIQGYWGYTF TGTGCCAGTAGTATACAAGGGTACTGGGGCTACACCTTC NA 13 TRBJ1-2 TRBV19 NA
CAWGTGILMNTEAFF TGTGCCTGGGGAACAGGGATCCTCATGAACACTGAAGCTTTCTTT NA 15 TRBJ1-1 TRBV30 NA
CASSGTGDAVEETQYF TGTGCCAGCAGCGGGACAGGGGATGCCGTAGAGGAGACCCAGTACTTC TRBD1 16 TRBJ2-5 TRBV7-8 NA
CATRSGQGGHEQFF TGTGCCACCAGATCGGGACAGGGGGGCCATGAGCAGTTCTTC TRBD1 14 TRBJ2-1 TRBV24-1 once
CASSPRRASSYNEQFF TGTGCCAGCAGTCCCCGGCGGGCTAGCTCCTACAATGAGCAGTTCTTC NA 16 TRBJ2-1 TRBV2 NA
CASSYRGLRNTEAFF TGTGCCAGCAGTTATCGCGGACTTAGGAACACTGAAGCTTTCTTT NA 15 TRBJ1-1 TRBV28 NA
CASSASTGFGEKLFF TGTGCCAGCAGCGCATCGACAGGGTTCGGTGAAAAACTGTTTTTT TRBD1 15 TRBJ1-4 TRBV7-9 NA
CATKTDGVTYEQYF TGTGCCACCAAGACCGACGGAGTGACCTACGAGCAGTACTTC NA 14 TRBJ2-7 TRBV15 NA
CASSDETDNQPQHF TGTGCCAGCAGTGACGAGACAGATAATCAGCCCCAGCATTTT NA 14 TRBJ1-5 TRBV2 few